This T cell receptor beta chain emerged from a study of T cell changes during pregnancy in multiple sclerosis. Repertoires were generated with immunoSEQ multiplex PCR, while TCRdb's copy carries only in-frame clones and drops some. Altogether about 12,000 clones are present, about 85% being singletons, with the ten largest covering 14% to 15%. The CDR3 is made up of 16 amino acids. V shed 0 bases, J shed 9 bases, and the junction held 5 bases outside the gene matches. Germline loops: CDR1 MRHNA, CDR2 SNTAGT. The receptor was derived from a female donor in good health, enrolled as a control in a pregnancy study. This specimen consisted of CD8+ T cells from peripheral blood mononuclear cells, obtained in the second trimester of pregnancy. V usage is TRBV6-4 and J usage is TRBJ2-1; TRBD2 aligns across 13 bases. In nucleotides, the CDR3 is TGTGCCAGCAGTGACTCCGGACTAGCGGGAGTTGGTGAGCAGTTCTTC. Protein product: CASSDSGLAGVGEQFF.